A single sample is the source of the 5 T cell receptor beta chains below, sequenced in a study of shared clonotypes between healthy human individuals. Some clones are missing from TCRdb's copy, which holds only in-frame ones; the method was immunoSEQ multiplex PCR. Of around 2.5 million clones listed, 80% to 95% are singletons. The sequenced material came from naive CD4+ T cells from PBMCs. The subset denotes: CD45RA+ positively selected. The receptors come from a man aged 18 to 30 in good health. Some clones in this sample may be carry-over from other donors' samples.

This rearrangement joins TRBV27 to TRBJ1-1; D is perhaps TRBD1 (6 bases). Deletions cut 8 bases from V and 2 bases from J, with 21 bases between. Germline V gene sequence: CDR1 MNHEY, CDR2 SMNVEV (reference sequence). This CDR3 comprises 16 residues. The CDR3 coding sequence is TGTGCCAGCCTAAGGACAGCACTTTACCCAAACACTGAAGCTTTCTTT. Translation: CASLRTALYPNTEAFF.

This chain uses TRBV28 with TRBJ2-7, with no clear D. The CDR3 spans 12 residues. Germline lookup yields CDR1 MDHEN and CDR2 SYDVKM. Trimming cost V 6 bases and J 6 bases, with 12 bases left between them. CDR3 region: CASRLNTGEQYF. The CDR3 coding sequence is TGTGCCAGCAGATTAAACACGGGCGAGCAGTACTTC.

The rearrangement joins TRBV19 to TRBJ1-2; D is undetermined. Germline loops: CDR1 LNHDA, CDR2 SQIVND (reference sequence). The CDR3 length is 14 residues. V shed 5 bases and J shed 4 bases, with 14 bases lying between them. The CDR3 loop reads CASSVSSWSYGYTF. Written as DNA, the CDR3 is TGTGCCAGTAGTGTTTCCTCATGGAGCTATGGCTACACCTTC.

The chain couples TRBV28 to TRBJ2-7; D may be TRBD2 (5 bases). The CDR3 is 13 amino acids. The V and J ends lost 5 bases and 3 bases respectively, with 11 bases between them. Germline values: CDR1 MDHEN, CDR2 SYDVKM. CDR3 protein: CASSTGLDYEQYF. The CDR3 DNA is TGTGCCAGCAGTACCGGACTCGACTACGAGCAGTACTTC.

The chain employs TRBV2 and TRBJ1-5; a weak D match, TRBD1 (5 bases). The CDR3 covers 14 residues. The V gene's germline CDR1 is SNHLY and CDR2 FYNNEI. V lost 5 bases, J lost 5 bases, and 13 bases lay in between. CDR3 region: CASSSGSGHQPQHF. CDR3 nucleotides: TGTGCCAGCAGTTCAGGGTCGGGTCATCAGCCCCAGCATTTT.